The rows below give T cell receptor beta chains drawn from one sample of a study of blood T cell repertoires in COVID-19. Using immunoSEQ multiplex PCR, the repertoire was profiled, and TCRdb retains in-frame clones only, with some absent. The sample lists 120,000 or so clones; roughly 79% were seen once. The sequenced sample was peripheral blood. These receptors were obtained from a human donor in a cohort sampled during active COVID-19. CDR3s include the opening cysteine and the closing phenylalanine or tryptophan. The D gene is left open where the match is weak. Not all rows give a size; the values are once, few, many and, for expanded clones, a class.

abundance,v_gene,j_gene,d_gene,CDR3aa,CDR3nt
-,TRBV5-1,TRBJ2-7,TRBD1,CASSSGTASSYEQYF,TGCGCCAGCAGCTCGGGGACAGCCTCTTCCTACGAGCAGTACTTC
once,TRBV25-1,TRBJ2-7,TRBD1,CASSLQGAYEQYF,TGTGCCAGCTCCCTGCAGGGGGCCTACGAGCAGTACTTC
once,TRBV7-9,TRBJ2-7,-,CASREQGISYEQYF,TGTGCCAGTAGGGAACAGGGAATCTCCTACGAGCAGTACTTC
few,TRBV7-3,TRBJ1-1,-,CASSLTADTEAFF,TGTGCCAGCAGCTTAACGGCCGACACTGAAGCTTTCTTT
-,TRBV6-1,TRBJ2-3,-,CASSEGGPFGTDTQYF,TGTGCCAGCAGTGAAGGCGGTCCCTTTGGCACAGATACGCAGTATTTT
-,TRBV7-3,TRBJ2-7,TRBD1,CASSPGQGYEQYF,TGTGCCAGCAGCCCGGGACAGGGTTACGAGCAGTACTTC
-,TRBV11-2,TRBJ2-5,TRBD1,CASSLVYRGRRETQYF,TGTGCCAGCAGCTTGGTATACAGGGGTCGGAGAGAGACCCAGTACTTC
few,TRBV3-1/TRBV3-2,TRBJ2-7,TRBD1,CASSQDRGQGSYEQYF,TGTGCCAGCAGCCAAGATAGGGGACAGGGAAGCTACGAGCAGTACTTC
few,TRBV7-9,TRBJ2-3,TRBD2,CASSFGLAASDTQYF,TGTGCCAGCAGCTTCGGACTAGCGGCCTCGGATACGCAGTATTTT
many,TRBV30,TRBJ2-7,-,CAWSPGTAGFYEQYF,TGTGCCTGGAGTCCCGGGACAGCGGGCTTCTACGAGCAGTACTTC
once,TRBV28,TRBJ2-1,TRBD1,CASSGQGFDNEQFF,TGTGCCAGCAGCGGACAGGGCTTCGACAATGAGCAGTTCTTC
-,TRBV19,TRBJ1-4,-,CASSILAPTNEKLFF,TGTGCCAGTAGTATTTTAGCTCCAACTAATGAAAAACTGTTTTTT
-,TRBV11-3,TRBJ1-1,-,CASRGGRMNTEAFF,TGTGCCAGCCGGGGGGGCAGGATGAACACTGAAGCTTTCTTT
-,TRBV7-2,TRBJ1-2,TRBD1,CASPRFEGGSYTF,TGTGCCAGCCCTAGGTTTGAAGGGGGCTCCTACACCTTC
-,TRBV11-3,TRBJ2-2,-,CASGGPANTGELFF,TGTGCCTCCGGGGGGCCCGCGAACACCGGGGAGCTGTTTTTT
-,TRBV19,TRBJ1-5,TRBD1,CASSLWTGDSNQPQHF,TGTGCCAGTAGTCTTTGGACAGGGGATAGCAATCAGCCCCAGCATTTT
-,TRBV27,TRBJ1-2,-,CASSDSNYGYTF,TGTGCCAGCAGCGACAGTAACTATGGCTACACCTTC